This T cell receptor (beta chain) emerged from a study of T cells in Graves' hyperthyroidism and ophthalmopathy (dated 2019 in TCRdb). For the study in its entirety: Peripheral blood samples were taken at the time of initial diagnosis, prior to any treatment. To identify distinguishing TCR V-J signatures, a discovery cohort of 100 patients was used, comprising 40 to 45 with Graves' ophthalmopathy and around 57 with stable Graves' hyperthyroidism. Whether ophthalmopathy could be predicted prospectively was tested in an independent validation cohort made up of about 18 hyperthyroidism patients plus 17 patients who later progressed to ophthalmopathy. The roughly 90 discovery patients were divided at random into training and test sets in a 7:3 ratio. The study also compared thyroid tissue and blood T-cell repertoires from roughly 6 Graves' hyperthyroidism patients. Following sampling, methimazole starting at 30 mg daily was given to hyperthyroidism patients, and high-dose intravenous methylprednisolone was given to ophthalmopathy patients. The paper reports TCR Vbeta CDR3 sequencing of approximately 140 peripheral blood samples: around 45 ophthalmopathy, roughly 74 hyperthyroidism and around 17 progressor patients. Overall study outcomes, separate from this receptor: A model built on a 13 V-J signature distinguished ophthalmopathy from stable hyperthyroidism, reaching around 87% sensitivity and around 81% specificity in cross-validation and 80%/75% in testing. Sample size was not statistically predetermined, and blinding of investigators to group allocation was not performed. In validation, progression to ophthalmopathy was predicted by the model with 70.59% sensitivity and approximately 78% specificity, a median of approximately 6.5 months before onset. Most expanded thyroid clonotypes (frequency above 0.001) were also detected in blood, a finding suggesting that blood repertoires may reflect thyroid immune responses.

Ophthalmopathy patients had moderately to severely active disease, with a Clinical Activity Score of 3 or more, a NOSPECS grade of 4 or more, and a disease duration of less than 3 months. Patients with uncontrolled infections, other autoimmune diseases, pregnancy or lactation were excluded. Diagnoses relied on clinical symptoms, serum thyroxine and TRAb, thyroid ultrasound and orbital computed tomography. Ficoll-Paque density gradient centrifugation was used to isolate PBMCs from about 9.4 ml of fresh peripheral blood. Total RNA was extracted with Trizol reagent, and quality was checked on an Agilent 2100 Bioanalyzer. V ends up 2 bases short and J 5 bases short, with an unmatched junction base count of 3. CDR1 and CDR2 (SGHRS, YFSETQ) derive from the germline V gene. Spanning cysteine to phenylalanine, the CDR3 consists of 14 amino acids. Only the CDR3 region is kept as DNA, spanning 42 bases read in frame from base 1.

This clonotype has ten or more counts. Its antigen remains undetermined. No base qualities exist here, and no much larger clone lies one base off it. TCR beta CDR3 regions were amplified from RNA transcripts. A first-round RT-PCR of the TCR CDR3 used the HTBI primer set with the Qiagen OneStep RT-PCR kit. Libraries were constructed in a second round of multiplex PCR, after which size selection and purification were carried out. Paired-end sequencing of the libraries was performed with 100 bp reads on an Illumina HiSeq2000. From the authors' description of their analysis: SOAPnuke was used to process the raw data, with reads discarded if the reads contained adapters or uncalled bases, had a mean Phred below 15, or lacked an exact constant-primer or identifier match. COPE v1.2.5 was used to merge the high-quality paired reads, and each unique nucleotide sequence was defined as a clonotype. MiTCR v1.1 was used to align clonotypes to the IMGT TRBV, TRBD and TRBJ reference segments. The analysis included only V-J combinations with a frequency above 0.0001, which together covered more than 98% of the repertoires. The TCS score was defined as F50 (clonal expansion) divided by E x V (chaos), with BLOSUM62-based TCRdist calculated between CDR3 peptides within each V-J. Welch's t-statistics and random forest reduced roughly 500 V-J features to roughly 13, which were used in a naive Bayes classifier (R e1071). In TCRdb, the public reads were trimmed at Q25 with fastp and aligned with MiXCR, with productive beta chains retained. Identical CDR3 protein sequences are pooled into one entry, listed with their most common genes and DNA. The V and J calls were determined by TCRdb, not by the authors. The sample table lists 200,000 to 300,000 distinct CDR3 sequences, about 25% of them with a count of one. The top ten hold under 40% of the sample.

The chain joins TRBV5-1 to TRBJ2-2; TRBD1 fits 7 bases in the junction. The sequence came from a woman aged 40 to 50 with Graves' ophthalmopathy. Sequenced material: blood. The DNA sequence reads TGCGCCAGCAGCTTAACAGGGGAAACCGGGGAGCTGTTTTTT. Protein translation: CASSLTGETGELFF.